Reported below is one T cell receptor beta chain. Its target antigen remains unknown. Base-call qualities are not available, and no considerably larger clone is one nucleotide away. V and J lose 1 base and 6 bases, and a span of 13 bases separates them. Measured from the cysteine to the phenylalanine, the CDR3 is 14 residues long. The kept DNA is CDR3 alone, 42 bases in frame from the first base. From the germline V gene, CDR1 is SGHAT and CDR2 is FQNNGV. TCRbeta CDR3 regions were amplified from genomic DNA by means of the immunoSEQ Assay, a bias-controlled multiplex PCR. The source study handled its data this way. The number of nucleated cells in each sample was estimated from the amplification of reference gene primers within the assay. To quantify the absolute abundance of each unique TCRbeta CDR3 rearrangement, sequence reads were collapsed and filtered. For each sample, productive Simpson clonality was calculated as the square root of Simpson's diversity index across productive rearrangements. As stored in TCRdb, this immuneACCESS dataset retains in-frame rearrangements with V and J assigned. A fraction of the clones does not appear; measured against another copy, unresolved V genes explain less than half of the discrepancy, and the remainder lacks a known reason. Clone size and the V and J calls come from that table; the DNA yielded D and trimming. The sample includes 300,000 to 400,000 clones, with about 90% observed a single time. Clones ranked in the top ten supply around 5% of the sample.

Participants in the prospective study were enrolled through a virtual design, were aged roughly 18 to 100 years, and lived in roughly 24 United States geographic areas. To assign participants to cohorts, the prospective study relied on clinical history that participants themselves reported in a screening survey and a study questionnaire. Recovered participants in ImmuneRACE Cohort 3 were defined as having two consecutive negative NP/OP PCR tests, clearance from a healthcare professional, or resolution of symptoms. Mobile phlebotomists in the prospective study collected whole blood, serum and a nasopharyngeal or oropharyngeal swab from every participant. Participants in the prospective study had the option to provide additional blood draws and questionnaires over a roughly 2-month period. Before DNA extraction, prospective study blood samples were shipped either frozen or at room temperature. This record comes from a study of blood T cell repertoires in COVID-19 (TCRdb year 2020). A note on the overall study: Samples from collaborators originated in the United States, Italy and Spain and spanned both the acute and convalescent phases of COVID-19. The dataset comprised deeply sampled blood TCRbeta repertoires from subjects exposed to, actively infected with, or recovered from COVID-19. HLA class I and class II types, where available, came from metadata supplied by the sample provider rather than from assay-based typing. The prospective study material was composed of cDNA or gDNA derived from T cells, B-cell-depleted T cells, or PBMCs. A freely available public database, intended as a resource for researchers studying the immune response to SARS-CoV-2, is where the repertoires were released. Samples were obtained from the ongoing ImmuneRACE study (first 160 participants) and from some 1,200 subjects provided by 6 global collaborators. The sample metadata nearly always contained a de-identified subject ID, COVID-19 status, age in years and sex. General study outcomes and caveats: Clinical and demographic metadata were provided uncurated, with the amount varying by source and participant.

This clonotype originated in a man aged 25-40 years who had recovered from COVID-19. The chain is assembled from TRBV11-2 and TRBJ2-7; 5 matching bases give a weak D call of TRBD1. The sequenced sample consisted of PBMCs or T cells enriched from blood (not recorded which). The bases are TGTGCCAGCAGCTTAGTTCCAGGGTCCCTCGAGCAGTACTTC. This is translated as CASSLVPGSLEQYF.